The 4 T cell receptor beta chains given below trace back to one sample, sequenced in a study of T-cell memory formation after mild COVID-19. TCRdb redid the calling of the 5' RACE reads with MiXCR, one entry per CDR3 protein. This table holds hundreds of thousands of distinct CDR3 sequences, approximately 16% found once. Material for sequencing was PBMCs or a T cell subset sorted from them (not recorded which). Receptors were obtained from a man in his late teens or twenties who had mild COVID-19 (a few samples of this study predate the infection). Cell type and time point are not known.

The chain carries TRBV6-2 or TRBV6-3 and TRBJ1-2, with D possibly TRBD1 on 5 matching bases. The germline gives CDR1 MNHEY, CDR2 SVGEGT. V lost 6 bases and J 8 bases, leaving 10 bases between the germline ends. This CDR3 comprises 11 residues. The DNA of the CDR3 is TGTGCCAGCAGCTCAGGGTACGGCTACACCTTC. Amino acid sequence: CASSSGYGYTF.

The V gene is TRBV30, the J gene TRBJ2-5, with D hard to call. The CDR3 is made up of 10 amino acids. Trimming left V 2 bases short and J 4 bases short, with 2 bases between. Looked up from germline, CDR1 is GTSNPN and CDR2 is SVGIG (reference sequence). The CDR3 spells CAWSRETQYF. The CDR3 DNA reads as TGTGCCTGGAGTCGAGAGACCCAGTACTTC.

CDR3 region: CASSARGGGELFF. CDR3 DNA: TGTGCCAGCAGTGCTAGGGGAGGCGGGGAGCTGTTTTTT. V gene TRBV9 combines with J gene TRBJ2-2; TRBD2 might be the D (6 bases). Per germline, CDR1 SGDLS and CDR2 YYNGEE. V shed 5 bases and J shed 7 bases, with 12 bases lying between them. The CDR3 totals 13 residues.

This clonotype was counted between two and nine times. This chain connects TRBV4-3 to TRBJ1-2; TRBD1 might be the D (6 bases). The CDR3 runs 15 residues. From germline, CDR1 is LGHNA and CDR2 YSLEER. Trimming shortened V by 1 base and J by 4 bases, and 13 bases separated the two germline ends. The CDR3 DNA reads TGCGCCAGCAGCCAAGCCTTTGGACAGCTCTATGGCTACACCTTC. This gives the protein CASSQAFGQLYGYTF.